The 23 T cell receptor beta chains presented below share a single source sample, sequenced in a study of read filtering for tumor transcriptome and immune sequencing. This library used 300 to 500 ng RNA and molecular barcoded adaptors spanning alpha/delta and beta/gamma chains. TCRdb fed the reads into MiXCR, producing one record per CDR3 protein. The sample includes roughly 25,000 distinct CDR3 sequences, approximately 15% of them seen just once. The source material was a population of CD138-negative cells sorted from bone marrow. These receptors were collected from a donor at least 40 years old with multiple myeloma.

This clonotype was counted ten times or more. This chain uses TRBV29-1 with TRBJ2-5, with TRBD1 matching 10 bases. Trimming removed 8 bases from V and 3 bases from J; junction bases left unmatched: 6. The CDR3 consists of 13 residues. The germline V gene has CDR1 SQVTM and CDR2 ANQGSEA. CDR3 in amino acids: CSISGTGEETQYF. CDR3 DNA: TGCAGCATATCCGGGACAGGGGAAGAGACCCAGTACTTC. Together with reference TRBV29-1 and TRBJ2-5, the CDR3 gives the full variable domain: SAVISQKPSRDICQRGTSLTIQCQVDSQVTMMFWYRQQPGQSLTLIATANQGSEATYESGFVIDKFPISRPNLTFSTLTVSNMSPEDSSIYLCSISGTGEETQYFGPGTRLLVL.

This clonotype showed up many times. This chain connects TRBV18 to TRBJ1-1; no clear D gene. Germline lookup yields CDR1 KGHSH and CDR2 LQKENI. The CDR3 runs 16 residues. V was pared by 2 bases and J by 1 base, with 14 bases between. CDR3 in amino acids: CASSPFEDSRNTEAFF. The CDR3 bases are TGTGCCAGCTCACCATTTGAGGACTCGAGGAACACTGAAGCTTTCTTT.

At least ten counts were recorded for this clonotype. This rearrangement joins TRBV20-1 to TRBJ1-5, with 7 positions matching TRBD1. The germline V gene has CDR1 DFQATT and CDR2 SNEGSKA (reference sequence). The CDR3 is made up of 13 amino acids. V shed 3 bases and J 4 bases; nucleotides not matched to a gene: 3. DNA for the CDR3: TGCAGTGCTAGGGACAGGTGGAATCAGCCCCAGCATTTT. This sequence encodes CSARDRWNQPQHF.

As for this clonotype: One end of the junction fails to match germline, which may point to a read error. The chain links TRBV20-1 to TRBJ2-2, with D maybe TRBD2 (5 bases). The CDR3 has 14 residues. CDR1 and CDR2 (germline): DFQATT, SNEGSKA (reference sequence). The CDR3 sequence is CSARDPTNTGEPFF. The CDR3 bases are TGCAGTGCTAGAGATCCCACGAACACCGGGGAGCCGTTTTTT.

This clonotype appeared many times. The CDR3 here is CAWGGSNQPQHF. The CDR3, as DNA: TGTGCCTGGGGCGGGAGCAATCAGCCCCAGCATTTT. The J gene is TRBJ1-5, the V gene TRBV30, with D unresolved. Germline V gives CDR1 GTSNPN, CDR2 SVGIG (reference sequence). The CDR3 runs to 12 residues. Trimming removed 5 bases from V and 1 base from J, with 6 bases in between.

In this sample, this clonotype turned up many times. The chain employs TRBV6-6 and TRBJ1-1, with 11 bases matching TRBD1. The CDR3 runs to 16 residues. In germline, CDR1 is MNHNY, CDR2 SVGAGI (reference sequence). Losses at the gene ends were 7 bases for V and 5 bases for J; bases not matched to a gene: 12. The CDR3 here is CASTRGQGATGTEAFF. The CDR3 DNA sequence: TGTGCCAGCACCCGTGGACAGGGGGCAACTGGAACTGAAGCTTTCTTT.

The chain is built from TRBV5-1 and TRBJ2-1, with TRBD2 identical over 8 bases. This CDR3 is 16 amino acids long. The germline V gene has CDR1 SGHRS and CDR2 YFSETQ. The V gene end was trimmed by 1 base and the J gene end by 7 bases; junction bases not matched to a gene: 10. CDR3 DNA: TGCGCCAGCAGCTTGTCCGGGAGGGTTGATATGAATGAGCAGTTCTTC. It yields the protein CASSLSGRVDMNEQFF.

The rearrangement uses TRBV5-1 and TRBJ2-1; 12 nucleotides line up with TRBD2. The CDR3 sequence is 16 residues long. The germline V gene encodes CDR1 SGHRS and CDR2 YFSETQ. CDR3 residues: CVNSSHSSGRGNEQFF. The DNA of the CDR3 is TGCGTCAACAGCTCGCATTCTAGCGGGAGGGGCAATGAGCAGTTCTTC.

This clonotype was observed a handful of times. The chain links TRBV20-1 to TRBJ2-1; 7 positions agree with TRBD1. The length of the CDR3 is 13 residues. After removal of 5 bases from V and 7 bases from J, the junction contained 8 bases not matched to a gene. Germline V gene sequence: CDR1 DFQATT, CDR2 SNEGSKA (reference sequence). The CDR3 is CSALDRTGNEQFF. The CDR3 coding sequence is TGCAGTGCTTTGGACAGGACTGGGAATGAGCAGTTCTTC.

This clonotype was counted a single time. The chain's CDR3 is CASSLGTGVRNQPQHF. In DNA form, the CDR3 reads TGTGCCAGCAGTCTGGGGACAGGGGTTCGCAATCAGCCCCAGCATTTT. The chain links TRBV28 to TRBJ1-5, with 10 bases lining up with TRBD1. The germline V gene has CDR1 MDHEN and CDR2 SYDVKM. This CDR3 has 16 residues. The J segment lost 2 bases and the V segment lost 5 bases, leaving 6 bases of the junction unmatched.

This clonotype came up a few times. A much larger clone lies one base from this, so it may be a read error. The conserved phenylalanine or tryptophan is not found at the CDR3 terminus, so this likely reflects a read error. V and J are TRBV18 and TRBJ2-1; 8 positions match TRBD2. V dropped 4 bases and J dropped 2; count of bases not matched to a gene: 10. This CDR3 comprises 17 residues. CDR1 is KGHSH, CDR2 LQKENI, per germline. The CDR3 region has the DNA TGTGCCAGCTCACTAAAACTTATAGCGGGGCCCTACAATGAGCAGTTCCTC. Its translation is CASSLKLIAGPYNEQFL.

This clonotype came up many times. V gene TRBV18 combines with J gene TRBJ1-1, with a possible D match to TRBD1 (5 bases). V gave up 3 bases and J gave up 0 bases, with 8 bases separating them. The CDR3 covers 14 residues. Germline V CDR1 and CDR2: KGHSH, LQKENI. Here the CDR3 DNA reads TGTGCCAGCTCACCCGACAGACTGAACACTGAAGCTTTCTTT. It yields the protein CASSPDRLNTEAFF.

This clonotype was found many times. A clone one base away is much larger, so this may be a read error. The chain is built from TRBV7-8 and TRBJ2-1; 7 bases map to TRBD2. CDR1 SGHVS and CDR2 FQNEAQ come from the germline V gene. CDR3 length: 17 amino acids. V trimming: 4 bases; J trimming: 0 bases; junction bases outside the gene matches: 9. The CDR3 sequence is CASSSTSVAGSYNEQFF. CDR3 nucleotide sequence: TGTGCCAGCAGCTCCACGTCCGTAGCGGGCTCCTACAATGAGCAGTTCTTC.

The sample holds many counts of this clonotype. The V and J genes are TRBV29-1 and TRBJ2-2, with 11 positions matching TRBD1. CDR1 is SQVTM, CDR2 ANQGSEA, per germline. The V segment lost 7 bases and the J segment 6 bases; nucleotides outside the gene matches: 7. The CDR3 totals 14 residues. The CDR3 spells CSGGQGGISGELFF. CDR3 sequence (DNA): TGCAGCGGGGGACAGGGGGGTATTTCCGGGGAGCTGTTTTTT.

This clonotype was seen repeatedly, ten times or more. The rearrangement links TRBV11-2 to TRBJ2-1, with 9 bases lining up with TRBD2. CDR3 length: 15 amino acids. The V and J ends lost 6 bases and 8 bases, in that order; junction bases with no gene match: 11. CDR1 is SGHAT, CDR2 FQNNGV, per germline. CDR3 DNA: TGTGCCAGCAGGCCCCCCTATAGCGGGAGCTATGAGCAGTTCTTC. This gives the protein CASRPPYSGSYEQFF.

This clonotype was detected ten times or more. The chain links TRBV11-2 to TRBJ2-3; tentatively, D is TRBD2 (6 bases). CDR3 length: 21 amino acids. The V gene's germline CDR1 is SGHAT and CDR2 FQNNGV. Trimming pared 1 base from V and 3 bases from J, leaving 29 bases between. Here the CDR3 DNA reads TGTGCCAGCAGCTTAGCCCTACTGCCGACTACTAGCCGGGGTCGAACAGATACGCAGTATTTT. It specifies CASSLALLPTTSRGRTDTQYF.

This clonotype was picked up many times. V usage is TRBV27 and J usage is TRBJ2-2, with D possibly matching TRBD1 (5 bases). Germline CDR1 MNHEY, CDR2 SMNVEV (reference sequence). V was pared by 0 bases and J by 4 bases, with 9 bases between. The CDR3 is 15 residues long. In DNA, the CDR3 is TGTGCCAGCAGTTTATCCCAGGGCGGCACCGGGGAGCTGTTTTTT. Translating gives CASSLSQGGTGELFF.

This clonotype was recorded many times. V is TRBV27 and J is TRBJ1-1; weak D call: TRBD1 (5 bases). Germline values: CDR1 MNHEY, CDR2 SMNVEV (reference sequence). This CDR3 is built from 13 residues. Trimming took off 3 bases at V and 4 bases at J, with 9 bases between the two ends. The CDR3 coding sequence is TGTGCCAGCAGTTTTGGACAATCCACTGAAGCTTTCTTT. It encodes CASSFGQSTEAFF.

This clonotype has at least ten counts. As DNA, the CDR3 is TGCGCCAGCAGCCGCCAAGGCGGGAGGGCCGCGGGGGAGACCCAGTACTTC. Protein: CASSRQGGRAAGETQYF. This sequence joins TRBV5-1 and TRBJ2-5; TRBD2 aligns across 9 bases. This CDR3 is 17 amino acids long. J was trimmed by 5 bases and V by 4 bases; bases with no gene match: 15. The germline V gene has CDR1 SGHRS and CDR2 YFSETQ.

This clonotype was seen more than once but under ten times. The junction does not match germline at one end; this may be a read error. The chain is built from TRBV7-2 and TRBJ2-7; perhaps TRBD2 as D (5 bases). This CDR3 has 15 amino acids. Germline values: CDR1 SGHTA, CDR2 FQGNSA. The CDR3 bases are TGTGCCGGCAGCCCGAGGGCATGGAATTCCTACGAGCAGTACTTC. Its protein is CAGSPRAWNSYEQYF.

The CDR3 here is CASTALAGRTDTQYF. In DNA, the CDR3 is TGTGCCAGCACCGCACTAGCGGGAAGAACAGATACGCAGTATTTT. This chain joins TRBV12-3 or TRBV12-4 and TRBJ2-3; TRBD2 aligns across 10 bases. The CDR3 totals 15 residues. Losses at the gene ends were 7 bases for V and 3 bases for J; bases not matched to a gene: 7.

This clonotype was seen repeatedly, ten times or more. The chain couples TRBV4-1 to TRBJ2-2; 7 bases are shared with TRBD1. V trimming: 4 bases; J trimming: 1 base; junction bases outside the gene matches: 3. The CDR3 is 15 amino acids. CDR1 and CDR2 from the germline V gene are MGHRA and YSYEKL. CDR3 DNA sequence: TGCGCCAGCAGCCTTTGGGACAGGAACACCGGGGAGCTGTTTTTT. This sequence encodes CASSLWDRNTGELFF.

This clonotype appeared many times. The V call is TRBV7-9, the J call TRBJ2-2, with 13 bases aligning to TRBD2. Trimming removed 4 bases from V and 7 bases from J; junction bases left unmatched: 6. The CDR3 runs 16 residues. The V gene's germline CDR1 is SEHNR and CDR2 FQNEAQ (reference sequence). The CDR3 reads CASSSGLAGFFGELFF. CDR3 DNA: TGTGCCAGCAGCTCGGGACTAGCGGGATTCTTCGGGGAGCTGTTTTTT.